One and the same sample provided the 24 T cell receptor beta chains below, sequenced in a study of PD-L1 blockade in urothelial cancer. Sequenced by immunoSEQ multiplex PCR; TCRdb stores in-frame clones only, minus some. The sample carries about 81,000 clones, over 80% recorded once. Time point described: pretreatment peripheral blood. Here the sequenced sample was PBMCs, taken around atezolizumab (anti-PD-L1) treatment. The source of these receptors is a man aged 35-49 years with urothelial cancer.

The genes are TRBV28 and TRBJ2-7, with a weak D call TRBD1 (6 bases). The CDR3 is made up of 13 amino acids. V was shortened by 7 bases and J by 5 bases, with 15 bases between the two germline ends. Per germline, CDR1 MDHEN and CDR2 SYDVKM. In DNA form, the CDR3 reads TGTGCCAGCACCACAGGGTCAGACCACGAGCAGTACTTC. Translating gives CASTTGSDHEQYF.

This chain links TRBV7-2 with TRBJ2-5; TRBD2 matches at 9 bases. Losses at the gene ends were 3 bases for V and 4 bases for J; bases not matched to a gene: 3. There are 14 residues in the CDR3. Germline CDR1 SGHTA, CDR2 FQGNSA. The CDR3 DNA sequence: TGTGCCAGCAGCTTTAGCGGGAGAGGAGAGACCCAGTACTTC. Amino acids: CASSFSGRGETQYF.

This chain joins TRBV5-8 and TRBJ1-5, with D possibly TRBD1 on 5 matching bases. Trimming stripped 0 bases from V and 7 bases from J, with 11 bases between. The CDR3 runs to 14 residues. Germline values: CDR1 SGHTS, CDR2 YDEGEE. CDR3: CASSLGAGNQPQHF. The CDR3, as DNA: TGTGCCAGCAGCTTGGGGGCAGGGAACCAGCCCCAGCATTTT.

This chain connects TRBV29-1 to TRBJ1-2, with TRBD1 identical over 10 bases. Trimming removed 2 bases from V and 8 bases from J; junction bases left unmatched: 8. Germline V gives CDR1 SQVTM, CDR2 ANQGSEA. This CDR3 is built from 14 residues. This CDR3 is CSVEWGDRGQGYTF. The DNA for the CDR3 is TGCAGCGTTGAATGGGGGGACAGGGGACAAGGCTACACCTTC.

The chain links TRBV11-1 to TRBJ2-2, with D perhaps TRBD2 (6 bases). Germline values: CDR1 SGHAT, CDR2 FQDESV (reference sequence). The V gene lost 3 bases and the J gene lost 6 bases, with 8 bases spanning the gap. This CDR3 comprises 13 residues. The CDR3 nucleotides are TGTGCCAGCAGCTTCGGGAGTTCCGGGGAGCTGTTTTTT. Its translation: CASSFGSSGELFF.

The chain combines TRBV10-2 with TRBJ2-1, with D possibly being TRBD1 (5 bases). CDR1 is WSHSY, CDR2 SAAADI, per germline. Trimming took off 7 bases at V and 6 bases at J, with 10 bases between the two ends. This CDR3 contains 12 residues. CDR3 DNA sequence: TGCGCCAGCACCCTAAGGGGCAATGAGCAGTTCTTC. Protein: CASTLRGNEQFF.

The chain couples TRBV7-9 to TRBJ2-6; D is possibly TRBD2 (5 bases). Trimming cost V 5 bases and J 0 bases, with 14 bases left between them. This CDR3 comprises 17 residues. Germline assignment: CDR1 SEHNR and CDR2 FQNEAQ (reference sequence). CDR3 in amino acids: CASSGLNSSSGANVLTF. In DNA, the CDR3 is TGTGCCAGCAGCGGACTCAACTCCTCCTCTGGGGCCAACGTCCTGACTTTC.

The chain joins TRBV6-6 to TRBJ2-2; no reliable D call. There are 14 residues in the CDR3. Germline lookup yields CDR1 MNHNY and CDR2 SVGAGI (reference sequence). V gave up 2 bases and J gave up 1 base, with 5 bases separating them. CDR3 DNA: TGTGCCAGCAGTTACGTCCAGAACACCGGGGAGCTGTTTTTT. This gives the protein CASSYVQNTGELFF.

The genes are TRBV28 and TRBJ1-2; TRBD1 agrees at 7 bases. Looked up from germline, CDR1 is MDHEN and CDR2 is SYDVKM. The CDR3 has 15 amino acids. Trimming took 2 bases from V and 6 from J; bases not matched to a gene: 9. The DNA of the CDR3 is TGTGCCAGCAGTTTAAACAGGGGACTAGCGGATGGCTACACCTTC. As protein: CASSLNRGLADGYTF.

The chain has TRBV5-8 and TRBJ1-2, with 8 bases identical to TRBD1. V shed 3 bases, J shed 5 bases, and the junction held 6 bases outside the gene matches. CDR3 length equals 14 residues. Germline-derived CDR1 and CDR2 are SGHTS and YDEGEE. The CDR3 bases are TGTGCCAGCAGCTCTGGACAGGGAGGGTATGGCTACACCTTC. Its translation: CASSSGQGGYGYTF.

The chain couples TRBV5-6 to TRBJ1-2; D may be TRBD1 (5 bases). The CDR3 runs 15 residues. Trimming removed 2 bases from V and 4 bases from J, with 15 bases in between. In germline, CDR1 is SGHDT, CDR2 YYEEEE. The CDR3 region is CASSLGTGRVYGYTF. Here the CDR3 DNA reads TGTGCCAGCAGCTTAGGGACCGGGAGGGTCTATGGCTACACCTTC.

CDR3 DNA sequence: TGTGCCATCCGTGCCCTTGATGAGCAGTTCTTC. The encoded protein is CAIRALDEQFF. The chain combines TRBV10-3 with TRBJ2-1; unclear D gene. Trimming removed 8 bases from V and 8 bases from J, with 10 bases in between. The CDR3 spans 11 residues. CDR1 is ENHRY and CDR2 is SYGVKD in the germline V gene.

The chain is built from TRBV18 and TRBJ2-7; 12 positions match TRBD1. The ends lost 3 bases at V and 4 bases at J; junction bases unmatched: 4. CDR1 KGHSH and CDR2 LQKENI come from the germline V gene. The CDR3 length is 15 residues. The CDR3 loop is CASSPAGQGAYEQYF. In nucleotides, the CDR3 is TGTGCCAGCTCACCGGCGGGACAGGGGGCGTACGAGCAGTACTTC.

The J gene is TRBJ2-1, the V gene TRBV7-8, with 9 bases matching TRBD2. The CDR3 consists of 16 residues. V trimming: 4 bases; J trimming: 7 bases; junction bases outside the gene matches: 11. CDR1 is SGHVS and CDR2 is FQNEAQ in the germline V gene. The CDR3 nucleotides are TGTGCCAGCAGCTCCCGGGGTAGCGGGAGTAAGAATGAGCAGTTCTTC. The encoded protein is CASSSRGSGSKNEQFF.

The genes are TRBV5-5 and TRBJ1-1; TRBD1 aligns across 8 bases. The CDR3 contains 14 residues. The V gene end was trimmed by 4 bases and the J gene end by 3 bases; junction bases not matched to a gene: 5. The V gene's germline CDR1 is SGHKS and CDR2 YYEKEE (reference sequence). CDR3 in DNA: TGTGCCAGCAGCCCGACGGACAGGGACACTGAAGCTTTCTTT. Its protein product is CASSPTDRDTEAFF.

This chain links TRBV28 with TRBJ1-2, with D possibly TRBD1 on 6 matching bases. The CDR3 has 17 residues. CDR1 is MDHEN and CDR2 is SYDVKM in the germline V gene. Trimming removed 4 bases at V and 2 bases at J, with 20 bases between. The CDR3 loop is CASSSVGRGVLNYGYTF. Written as DNA, the CDR3 is TGTGCCAGCAGTTCGGTAGGGAGGGGGGTACTCAACTATGGCTACACCTTC.

The genes are TRBV29-1 and TRBJ2-6; no clear D. From germline, CDR1 is SQVTM and CDR2 ANQGSEA. CDR3 length: 12 residues. V lost 4 bases and J 2 bases, leaving 3 bases between the germline ends. DNA for the CDR3: TGCAGCGTTGTTACTGGGGCCAACGTCCTGACTTTC. Protein sequence: CSVVTGANVLTF.

This clone was seen only once. This CDR3 reads CASSFDSRTNYGYTF. CDR3 nucleotide sequence: TGTGCCAGCAGTTTCGACAGCCGTACTAACTATGGCTACACCTTC. The chain combines TRBV27 with TRBJ1-2; TRBD1 might be the D (5 bases). V was shortened by 3 bases and J by 0 bases, with 11 bases between the two germline ends. The CDR3 runs to 15 residues. CDR1 is MNHEY and CDR2 is SMNVEV in the germline V gene (reference sequence).

This clone was observed once. V is TRBV18 and J is TRBJ1-4; D unresolved. The CDR3 spans 15 residues. Germline V gives CDR1 KGHSH, CDR2 LQKENI. V was trimmed by 3 bases and J by 4 bases, leaving 12 bases between them. CDR3 residues: CASSPRTDINEKLFF. In DNA, the CDR3 is TGTGCCAGCTCACCCCGGACTGACATTAATGAAAAACTGTTTTTT.

J is TRBJ1-2 and V is TRBV19; D possibly corresponds to TRBD1 (5 bases). The CDR3 is 14 residues long. V was cut by 3 bases and J by 4 bases, with 12 bases left in between. Germline CDR1 reads LNHDA; CDR2 reads SQIVND (reference sequence). As DNA, the CDR3 is TGTGCCAGTAGTATCCCGACAGCTTTCTATGGCTACACCTTC. Amino acid sequence: CASSIPTAFYGYTF.

CDR3 DNA sequence: TGCGCCAGCAGCTTTGGAGGAAGCTCCTACAATGAGCAGTTCTTC. This encodes CASSFGGSSYNEQFF. The chain links TRBV5-1 to TRBJ2-1, with a weak D call TRBD2 (5 bases). Germline V gene sequence: CDR1 SGHRS, CDR2 YFSETQ. Trimming stripped 2 bases from V and 0 bases from J, with 9 bases between. The CDR3 is 15 amino acids.

In its sample, this clone was seen a few times. This chain links TRBV14 with TRBJ1-3; D remains unclear. The CDR3 is made up of 14 amino acids. V gave up 4 bases and J gave up 4 bases, with 11 bases separating them. The germline V gene has CDR1 SGHDN and CDR2 FVKESK. Written as DNA, the CDR3 is TGTGCCAGCAGCCCAAGATCTATCGGAAACACCATATATTTT. Its translation is CASSPRSIGNTIYF.

V is TRBV6-5 and J is TRBJ1-2, with 7 nucleotides matching TRBD1. CDR1 and CDR2 (germline): MNHEY, SVGAGI. With V trimmed by 5 bases and J by 1 base, 1 base remained unmatched. The CDR3 is made up of 13 amino acids. The CDR3 here is CASSRDSNYGYTF. DNA for the CDR3: TGTGCCAGCAGTCGGGACAGTAACTATGGCTACACCTTC.

The chain links TRBV5-6 to TRBJ2-1, with 11 bases that match TRBD2. After removal of 4 bases from V and 8 bases from J, the junction contained 17 bases not matched to a gene. Germline V gives CDR1 SGHDT, CDR2 YYEEEE. CDR3 length: 18 amino acids. This CDR3 reads CASSPLGVAGGPEDEQFF. DNA of the CDR3: TGTGCCAGCAGCCCCCTAGGGGTAGCGGGAGGGCCTGAGGATGAGCAGTTCTTC.